Shown below are 8 T cell receptor beta chains from a single sample sequenced in a study of blood T cell repertoires in COVID-19. Measured with immunoSEQ multiplex PCR; TCRdb has only the in-frame clones, and not every one. The data contain around 140,000 clones, more than 75% of them seen just once; the ten biggest clones take up 2% to 2.5%. The sequencing input was peripheral blood. The receptors were gathered from a man aged 45 to 65 with active COVID-19.

Ten or more counts support this clone. The chain joins TRBV7-3 to TRBJ1-1; D is uncertain. Germline V gene data show CDR1 as SGHTA and CDR2 as FQGTGA. Trimming cost V 6 bases and J 1 base, with 9 bases left between them. The CDR3 is 13 residues long. This CDR3 is CASREDQNTEAFF. CDR3 DNA: TGTGCCAGCAGAGAGGATCAGAACACTGAAGCTTTCTTT.

The chain carries TRBV19 and TRBJ1-3, with D hard to call. The CDR3 has 14 residues. Per germline, CDR1 LNHDA and CDR2 SQIVND (reference sequence). Trimming stripped 2 bases from V and 0 bases from J, with 5 bases between. The CDR3 DNA reads TGTGCCAGTAGTATACGGAGCTCTGGAAACACCATATATTTT. Amino acids: CASSIRSSGNTIYF.

The genes are TRBV19 and TRBJ2-5, with 8 bases that match TRBD2. This CDR3 is built from 13 residues. Per the germline V gene, CDR1 is LNHDA and CDR2 is SQIVND (reference sequence). The J segment lost 9 bases and the V segment lost 11 bases, leaving 14 bases of the junction unmatched. CDR3 loop: CARRGGPGGAQYF. For the CDR3, the DNA is TGTGCCCGTCGCGGGGGGCCGGGGGGGGCCCAGTACTTC.

A single count supports this clone. This rearrangement joins TRBV5-1 to TRBJ1-3; no clear D. The germline V and J ends were trimmed by 4 bases and 0 bases, with 11 bases remaining between them. The CDR3 is made up of 15 amino acids. Germline CDR1 is SGHRS and CDR2 is YFSETQ. The CDR3 loop reads CASSPSLASGNTIYF. CDR3 DNA sequence: TGCGCCAGCAGCCCATCCTTAGCCTCTGGAAACACCATATATTTT.

The gene calls are TRBV7-2 and TRBJ2-5; 14 positions agree with TRBD2. This CDR3 region has 18 residues. V dropped 2 bases and J dropped 5; count of bases not matched to a gene: 10. Germline CDR1 SGHTA, CDR2 FQGNSA. This CDR3 reads CASSLIGRLAGGRETQYF. DNA for the CDR3: TGTGCCAGCAGCTTAATCGGAAGACTAGCGGGGGGGCGGGAGACCCAGTACTTC.

The chain recombines TRBV7-2 with TRBJ2-7, with 8 bases fitting TRBD2. Germline assignment: CDR1 SGHTA and CDR2 FQGNSA. CDR3 length: 15 amino acids. The V and J ends lost 6 bases and 4 bases, in that order; junction bases with no gene match: 11. CDR3 bases: TGTGCCAGCAGTCGACCCGGACTAGCTGCTTACGAGCAGTACTTC. This translates into CASSRPGLAAYEQYF.

This chain connects TRBV6-1 to TRBJ2-6; 9 nucleotides match TRBD1. The ends lost 4 bases at V and 0 bases at J; junction bases unmatched: 10. This CDR3 has 19 residues. CDR1 and CDR2 from the germline V gene are MNHNS and SASEGT. The CDR3 coding sequence is TGTGCCAGCAGTGGCAGCCGGGACAGGGTGTCCTCTGGGGCCAACGTCCTGACTTTC. It specifies CASSGSRDRVSSGANVLTF.

The gene calls are TRBV30 and TRBJ2-7, with 8 bases aligning to TRBD1. This CDR3 contains 15 residues. Per germline, CDR1 GTSNPN and CDR2 SVGIG (reference sequence). J gave up 4 bases and V 2 bases, and 10 bases lay outside the gene matches. CDR3 DNA sequence: TGTGCCTGGAGTTCCGAGACAGGGGAAAGTTACGAGCAGTACTTC. It encodes CAWSSETGESYEQYF.